Listed here are 26 T cell receptor beta chains from one sample, sequenced in a study of blood T cell repertoires in COVID-19. Profiling relied on immunoSEQ multiplex PCR, and the TCRdb table lists in-frame clones only, not all of them. The sample records about 230,000 clones, roughly 87% being singletons. Sequencing input: PBMCs or T cells enriched from blood (not recorded which). The receptors derive from a man aged 25-45 years who had recovered from COVID-19.

This clone appeared a single time. J is TRBJ2-7 and V is TRBV10-3; 10 bases are shared with TRBD2. This CDR3 contains 15 residues. Looked up from germline, CDR1 is ENHRY and CDR2 is SYGVKD. The V gene end was trimmed by 0 bases and the J gene end by 6 bases; junction bases not matched to a gene: 5. The CDR3 region has the DNA TGTGCCATCAGTGAGTCGGGTAGCGGGAGGCGCGAGCAGTACTTC. This encodes CAISESGSGRREQYF.

The chain carries TRBV30 and TRBJ2-2; the D is unclear. Looked up from germline, CDR1 is GTSNPN and CDR2 is SVGIG (reference sequence). The CDR3 extends over 15 amino acids. The ends were cut back, 4 bases at V and 4 bases at J, with 16 bases in the middle. CDR3 residues: CAWTTPVPSTGELFF. The CDR3, as DNA: TGTGCCTGGACCACCCCCGTCCCTAGCACCGGGGAGCTGTTTTTT.

The CDR3: CASSPSRGSNTEAFF. The CDR3, as DNA: TGTGCCAGCAGCCCCTCACGAGGGTCGAACACTGAAGCTTTCTTT. The chain carries TRBV6-5 and TRBJ1-1; no definite D call. Trimming cost V 6 bases and J 1 base, with 15 bases left between them. Germline loops: CDR1 MNHEY, CDR2 SVGAGI. This CDR3 contains 15 residues.

The chain carries TRBV7-8 and TRBJ1-6; D unclear. CDR3 size: 13 residues. Germline lookup yields CDR1 SGHVS and CDR2 FQNEAQ. V was clipped by 4 bases and J by 10 bases, with 11 bases between them. The CDR3 region is CASSYAPRSPLHF. CDR3 sequence (DNA): TGTGCCAGCAGCTATGCCCCCCGGTCACCCCTCCACTTT.

The chain joins TRBV7-9 to TRBJ1-1, with D hard to call. V was shortened by 7 bases and J by 2 bases, with 11 bases between the two germline ends. In germline, CDR1 is SEHNR, CDR2 FQNEAQ (reference sequence). The CDR3 spans 13 residues. In nucleotides, the CDR3 is TGTGCCAGCACCCCGACATTTAACACTGAAGCTTTCTTT. Protein product: CASTPTFNTEAFF.

V and J are TRBV7-3 and TRBJ2-1, with no clear D. CDR1 is SGHTA and CDR2 is FQGTGA in the germline V gene. The V end lost 1 base, the J end lost 0 bases, and 7 bases lay between the germline ends. The CDR3 has 15 amino acids. The CDR3 here is CASSLNSNSYNEQFF. Written as DNA, the CDR3 is TGTGCCAGCAGCTTAAACTCGAACTCCTACAATGAGCAGTTCTTC. The full variable domain, completed using reference TRBV7-3 and TRBJ2-1, is GAGVSQTPSNKVTEKGKYVELRCDPISGHTALYWYRQSLGQGPEFLIYFQGTGAADDSGLPNDRFFAVRPEGSVSTLKIQRTERGDSAVYLCASSLNSNSYNEQFFGPGTRLTVL.

The genes are TRBV3-1 (or the pseudogene TRBV3-2) and TRBJ2-2; a possible D gene is TRBD2 (5 bases). This CDR3 is 13 amino acids long. V lost 4 bases and J 6 bases, leaving 9 bases between the germline ends. CDR1 is LGHDT and CDR2 is YNNKEL in the germline V gene (reference sequence). CDR3 sequence (DNA): TGTGCCAGCAGCCGAATACTAGCCGGGGAGCTGTTTTTT. Translation gives CASSRILAGELFF.

CDR3 DNA: TGTGCCAGCAGTTACTCTGGCGGGGGGGTCGTGCAGTACTTC. This encodes CASSYSGGGVVQYF. The chain couples TRBV6-5 to TRBJ2-7, with 9 bases aligning to TRBD2. Germline CDR1 is MNHEY and CDR2 is SVGAGI. CDR3 length: 14 amino acids. J lost 9 bases, V lost 0 bases, and 6 bases had no gene match.

This clone was seen once. The V and J genes are TRBV30 and TRBJ2-4, with D uncertain. V was cut by 5 bases and J by 9 bases, with 17 bases left in between. This CDR3 region has 13 residues. Germline V gene sequence: CDR1 GTSNPN, CDR2 SVGIG (reference sequence). The CDR3 here is CAWSDTPVGIQYF. CDR3 DNA sequence: TGTGCCTGGTCCGACACGCCGGTCGGCATTCAGTACTTC. The full variable domain, with the rest looked up from reference TRBV30 and TRBJ2-4, is SQTIHQWPATLVQPVGSPLSLECTVEGTSNPNLYWYRQAAGRGLQLLFYSVGIGQISSEVPQNLSASRPQDRQFILSSKKLLLSDSGFYLCAWSDTPVGIQYFGAGTRLSVL.

The rearrangement uses TRBV19 and TRBJ2-7, with TRBD1 matching 9 bases. The J segment lost 4 bases and the V segment lost 3 bases, leaving 7 bases of the junction unmatched. Germline-derived CDR1 and CDR2 are LNHDA and SQIVND (reference sequence). The CDR3 is 15 residues long. CDR3 in DNA: TGTGCCAGTAGTATCCACACCGGGACAGGGTACGAGCAGTACTTC. Amino acid sequence: CASSIHTGTGYEQYF.

This rearrangement joins TRBV29-1 to TRBJ2-5; a weak D match, TRBD2 (6 bases). V was trimmed by 3 bases and J by 4 bases, leaving 9 bases between them. The CDR3 runs to 12 residues. Germline V gene sequence: CDR1 SQVTM, CDR2 ANQGSEA. The CDR3 sequence: CSVEVGGETQYF. DNA for the CDR3: TGCAGCGTTGAGGTGGGGGGAGAGACCCAGTACTTC.

The CDR3 loop reads CATSWTPGTSGFSSTDTQYF. CDR3 bases: TGTGCCACCAGCTGGACACCTGGGACTAGCGGGTTTTCTAGCACAGATACGCAGTATTTT. The genes are TRBV15 and TRBJ2-3; 12 positions agree with TRBD2. The trim removed 5 bases at V and 0 bases at J, leaving 15 bases unmatched. From germline, CDR1 is LNHNV and CDR2 YYDKDF (reference sequence). The CDR3 is 20 residues long.

This sequence joins TRBV28 and TRBJ1-4; D gene ambiguous. The CDR3 totals 12 residues. Germline V gives CDR1 MDHEN, CDR2 SYDVKM. The CDR3 reads CLSGSTNEKLFF. The CDR3 region has the DNA TGTCTCTCGGGGTCAACTAATGAAAAACTGTTTTTT. The complete variable domain, with remaining parts taken from reference TRBV28 and TRBJ1-4, reads DVKVTQSSRYLVKRTGEKVFLECVQDMDHENMFWYRQDPGLGLRLIYFSYDVKMKEKGDIPEGYSVSREKKERFSLILESASTNQTSMYLCLSGSTNEKLFFGSGTQLSVL.

This chain joins TRBV7-9 and TRBJ2-7; D is possibly TRBD1 (5 bases). The CDR3 loop spans 14 amino acids. Germline V CDR1 and CDR2: SEHNR, FQNEAQ (reference sequence). V gave up 1 base and J gave up 2 bases, with 9 bases separating them. CDR3 region: CASSLGGSPYEQYF. As DNA, the CDR3 is TGTGCCAGCAGCTTAGGGGGCAGCCCCTACGAGCAGTACTTC. Combining the CDR3 with reference TRBV7-9 and TRBJ2-7 gives the whole variable domain DTGVSQNPRHKITKRGQNVTFRCDPISEHNRLYWYRQTLGQGPEFLTYFQNEAQLEKSRLLSDRFSAERPKGSFSTLEIQRTEQGDSAMYLCASSLGGSPYEQYFGPGTRLTVT.

This chain uses TRBV7-2 with TRBJ2-3; TRBD2 matches at 9 bases. V dropped 4 bases and J dropped 6; count of bases not matched to a gene: 5. Per germline, CDR1 SGHTA and CDR2 FQGNSA. The CDR3 has 14 residues. The CDR3 spells CASSSRGGADTQYF. The CDR3 DNA sequence: TGTGCCAGCAGCTCCCGCGGGGGGGCCGATACGCAGTATTTT.

Concerning this clone: The identical CDR3 is also encoded by other nucleotide sequences in the sample. The rearrangement links TRBV5-4 to TRBJ2-5; TRBD2 matches at 11 bases. V lost 0 bases, J lost 1 base, and 2 bases stayed unmatched. The CDR3 is 16 amino acids. Germline V lookup: CDR1 SGHNT, CDR2 YYREEE (reference sequence). The CDR3 bases are TGTGCCAGCAGCTTGGGGCTAGCGGGAGGCCAAGAGACCCAGTACTTC. Translating gives CASSLGLAGGQETQYF.

This chain joins TRBV7-9 and TRBJ1-6, with D hard to call. Trimming removed 3 bases at V and 9 bases at J, with 6 bases between. Germline V gene lookup returns CDR1 SEHNR and CDR2 FQNEAQ (reference sequence). This CDR3 has 12 amino acids. The CDR3 DNA reads TGTGCCAGCAGCTTGCCGGTTTCACCCCTCCACTTT. It yields the protein CASSLPVSPLHF.

V gene TRBV7-9 combines with J gene TRBJ2-7; a weak D match, TRBD2 (7 bases). This CDR3 region has 16 residues. Germline CDR1 is SEHNR and CDR2 is FQNEAQ (reference sequence). Trimming stripped 5 bases from V and 1 base from J, with 18 bases between. In nucleotides, the CDR3 is TGTGCCAGCAGCCCCGAGGGGGGGACACGGTCCTACGAGCAGTACTTC. This gives the protein CASSPEGGTRSYEQYF.

The chain has TRBV5-4 and TRBJ1-2, with D possibly being TRBD1 (6 bases). CDR3 length: 13 amino acids. Germline V gene sequence: CDR1 SGHNT, CDR2 YYREEE (reference sequence). V shed 2 bases and J shed 10 bases, with 15 bases lying between them. The CDR3 bases are TGTGCCAGCAGCTTAGACGGGACACGGTTCTACACCTTC. It specifies CASSLDGTRFYTF.

V usage is TRBV7-9 and J usage is TRBJ2-5; possible D gene TRBD2, 6 bases. From germline, CDR1 is SEHNR and CDR2 FQNEAQ (reference sequence). The CDR3 loop spans 14 amino acids. Trimming removed 1 base at V and 3 bases at J, with 9 bases between. The CDR3 nucleotides are TGTGCCAGCAGCTTAGAGCGGAGGGAAGAGACCCAGTACTTC. Translation: CASSLERREETQYF.

V usage is TRBV2 and J usage is TRBJ1-4; tentatively, D is TRBD1 (6 bases). V was trimmed by 7 bases and J by 4 bases, leaving 13 bases between them. Germline-derived CDR1 and CDR2 are SNHLY and FYNNEI. This CDR3 region has 14 residues. CDR3 loop: CASNSRGGNEKLFF. CDR3 DNA sequence: TGTGCCAGCAATAGCCGAGGGGGTAATGAAAAACTGTTTTTT. The variable domain in full, with the rest retrieved from reference TRBV2 and TRBJ1-4, is EPEVTQTPSHQVTQMGQEVILRCVPISNHLYFYWYRQILGQKVEFLVSFYNNEISEKSEIFDDQFSVERPDGSNFTLKIRSTKLEDSAMYFCASNSRGGNEKLFFGSGTQLSVL.

This chain links TRBV5-6 with TRBJ2-3; 13 bases align to TRBD2. After removal of 4 bases from V and 0 bases from J, the junction contained 2 bases not matched to a gene. Germline V gene data show CDR1 as SGHDT and CDR2 as YYEEEE. The CDR3 totals 16 residues. The chain's CDR3 is CASSPGLAGSTDTQYF. The CDR3 DNA is TGTGCCAGCAGCCCGGGACTAGCGGGAAGCACAGATACGCAGTATTTT.

The sample holds a few counts of this clone. The V gene is TRBV3-1 (or the pseudogene TRBV3-2), the J gene TRBJ2-5, with 14 positions matching TRBD2. Trimming removed 1 base from V and 2 bases from J; junction bases left unmatched: 9. Germline V gives CDR1 LGHDT, CDR2 YNNKEL (reference sequence). The CDR3 contains 19 residues. The chain's CDR3 is CASSQGGTSGSGPQETQYF. DNA for the CDR3: TGTGCCAGCAGCCAAGGAGGGACTAGCGGGAGTGGTCCTCAAGAGACCCAGTACTTC.

The V gene is TRBV12-3 or TRBV12-4, the J gene TRBJ1-1; D is unclear. The ends were cut back, 8 bases at V and 2 bases at J, with 6 bases in the middle. There are 11 residues in the CDR3. The CDR3 loop reads CASLYNTEAFF. Written as DNA, the CDR3 is TGTGCCAGCCTCTACAACACTGAAGCTTTCTTT.

This chain links TRBV19 with TRBJ1-4; D remains ambiguous. The CDR3 sequence is 13 residues long. Germline CDR1 LNHDA, CDR2 SQIVND (reference sequence). V lost 4 bases and J lost 8, with 11 bases in between. CDR3 residues: CASSTPVYEKLFF. The DNA for the CDR3 is TGTGCCAGTAGTACCCCGGTCTACGAAAAACTGTTTTTT.

The chain uses TRBV28 and TRBJ1-2, with 11 bases that match TRBD1. The CDR3 is 15 residues long. The V gene's germline CDR1 is MDHEN and CDR2 SYDVKM. V lost 6 bases to trimming and J lost 2 bases; unmatched junction nucleotides: 5. CDR3 nucleotides: TGTGCCAGCAGCCGGGACAGGGGGTCCAACTATGGCTACACCTTC. It translates to CASSRDRGSNYGYTF.